The T cell receptor beta chain described here comes from a study of Graves' ophthalmopathy and Graves' hyperthyroidism. Whole-study findings and limits: The authors also found most expanded thyroid clonotypes above 0.001 frequency in blood.

TCR beta CDR3 amplification used RNA transcripts. The workflow started with a first-round RT-PCR run with HTBI primers and then moved on to a second-round multiplex PCR. TCRdb passed the multiplex PCR reads through MiXCR, listing each CDR3 protein once. The sample includes approximately 700,000 distinct CDR3 sequences, approximately 40% of them seen just once. This clonotype was found many times. As yet, its antigen is unknown. Germline CDR1 and CDR2: SQVTM and ANQGSEA. CDR3 size: 14 residues. Trimming took 0 bases from V and 6 from J, leaving 14 bases between them. Researchers turned away patients with other autoimmune diseases, uncontrolled infections, pregnancy or lactation.

Sequenced sample: peripheral blood. The chain joins TRBV29-1 to TRBJ1-2; a weak D match, TRBD1 (5 bases). The origin of this receptor is an adult man with Graves' ophthalmopathy. The CDR3 coding sequence is TGCAGCGTTGAAGATTGGAGACAGAGTAATGGCTACACCTTC. It codes for CSVEDWRQSNGYTF.